This T cell receptor beta chain was identified in a study of early T cells in non-severe SARS-CoV-2 infection. In the library, individual cDNA molecules carried attached unique molecular identifiers. TCRdb re-analysed the 5' RACE reads in MiXCR, keeping a single row per CDR3 protein. The sample comprises approximately 70,000 distinct CDR3 sequences, 5% of which are singletons, and around 6.6% rests with the top ten. CDR1 and CDR2 from the germline V gene are SGHTA and FQGNSA. Germline trimming cut 3 bases from V and 5 bases from J; bases unmatched to any gene: 5. CDR3 length: 15 amino acids. Overall study findings and caveats: Sequences matched to VDJdb favored anti-spike CD8 responses, while private and CD4 specificities were missed.

On this clonotype itself: Its antigen is not known. This may be a read error, as it is one base from a much larger clone.

The origin of this receptor is an adult who was a healthcare worker with PCR-confirmed SARS-CoV-2 infection or an uninfected control (not recorded which). The rearrangement joins TRBV7-2 to TRBJ2-5, with 11 bases aligning to TRBD2. Sequencing was performed on whole blood, taken at baseline. The CDR3 nucleotides read TGTGCCAGCAGCTTCCTAGCGGGAGGAGGCGAGACCCAGTACTTC. Translating gives CASSFLAGGGETQYF.